A selection of T cell receptor beta chains follows, all from one sample in a study of blood T cell repertoires in COVID-19. The table came from immunoSEQ multiplex PCR; TCRdb's copy has only in-frame clones and leaves some out. The data show 350,000 to 500,000 clones, around nine tenths seen once. Source material: PBMCs or T cells enriched from blood (not recorded which). The receptors originated from a woman aged 18-35 years who had been exposed to COVID-19. Each CDR3 is given with its conserved first and last residue. D genes are given only for firm matches. Clone size is stated in some rows and not others, as once, few, many or a class when expanded.

v_gene	abundance	d_gene	len	j_gene	CDR3nt	CDR3aa
TRBV11-2	-	-	16	TRBJ1-1	TGTGCCAGCAGCTTAGGGTATCAGGGAATGAACACTGAAGCTTTCTTT	CASSLGYQGMNTEAFF
TRBV7-8	once	TRBD1	14	TRBJ2-7	TGTGCCAGCAGCCCCGGGACAGGGCCCTACGAGCAGTACTTC	CASSPGTGPYEQYF
TRBV30	few	-	12	TRBJ1-1	TGTGCCTGGAGTATCCACACAGGTGAAGCTTTCTTT	CAWSIHTGEAFF
TRBV5-4	-	TRBD2	20	TRBJ2-4	TGTGCCAGCAGCTGGGGACTAGCGGGGGGGCCGGGTTTCTGGAAAAACATTCAGTACTTC	CASSWGLAGGPGFWKNIQYF
TRBV5-8	few	-	13	TRBJ1-1	TGTGCCAGCAGCTTTTTGCAGAATACTGAAGCTTTCTTT	CASSFLQNTEAFF
TRBV27	-	-	14	TRBJ2-7	TGTGCCAGCAGTTCGCATGGACAGAACTACGAGCAGTACTTC	CASSSHGQNYEQYF
TRBV4-1	few	TRBD2	18	TRBJ2-3	TGCGCCAGCAGCCAAAAACGACCCGGGACTAGCAGCACAGATACGCAGTATTTT	CASSQKRPGTSSTDTQYF
TRBV7-2	-	TRBD1	16	TRBJ1-2	TGTGCCAGCAGCTTAGGGTCGACAGGGGTAAACTATGGCTACACCTTC	CASSLGSTGVNYGYTF
TRBV27	-	TRBD2	16	TRBJ2-7	TGTGCCAGCAGTACGGGACTAGCGGGAGTGTGGTACGAGCAGTACTTC	CASSTGLAGVWYEQYF
TRBV29-1	-	-	11	TRBJ1-1	TGCAGCGCCGAGGACAGAATAAAGGCTTTCTTT	CSAEDRIKAFF
TRBV25-1	-	TRBD1	16	TRBJ1-5	TGTGCCAGCAGTGCGGGGACAGCCGGAGGCAATCAGCCCCAGCATTTT	CASSAGTAGGNQPQHF
TRBV9	-	TRBD1	15	TRBJ1-3	TGTGCCAGCAGCGCTCCCGGGACAGGGGGAAACACCATATATTTT	CASSAPGTGGNTIYF
TRBV6-5	-	-	15	TRBJ2-4	TGTGCCAGCAGTACCGACCCTGGAGAAAAAAACATTCAGTACTTC	CASSTDPGEKNIQYF
TRBV4-3	-	TRBD2	15	TRBJ2-1	TGCGCCAGCAGCCCTAGCGGGGGGTGGGTCAATGAGCAGTTCTTC	CASSPSGGWVNEQFF
TRBV7-9	-	-	17	TRBJ1-5	TGTGCCAGCAGCCACGGAGGGGGGGAGCCGTTCAGTCAGCCCCAGCATTTT	CASSHGGGEPFSQPQHF
TRBV23-1	-	-	13	TRBJ1-4	TGCGCCAGCAGCCCGACAGAGAATGAAAAACTGTTTTTT	CASSPTENEKLFF
TRBV10-3	-	-	13	TRBJ1-2	TGTGCCATCAGTGAGCTAGAGGTACATGGCTACACCTTC	CAISELEVHGYTF
TRBV5-5	-	TRBD1	19	TRBJ1-6	TGTGCCAGCAGCTTGATCGATGTTGCCGACAGGGCCTATAATTCACCCCTCCACTTT	CASSLIDVADRAYNSPLHF
TRBV28	-	-	15	TRBJ2-4	TGTGCCAGCAGGGATAGCGGACTAGCCAAAAACATTCAGTACTTC	CASRDSGLAKNIQYF
TRBV11-2	-	-	12	TRBJ1-2	TGTGCCAGCAGCTTCTCGGGGGGTGGCTACACCTTC	CASSFSGGGYTF
TRBV28	-	TRBD1	14	TRBJ1-6	TGTGCCAGCAAACCGGGACAGGGTGGTTCACCCCTCCACTTT	CASKPGQGGSPLHF
TRBV6-5	-	-	15	TRBJ1-2	TGTGCCAGCAGTTACTCGCCGTCTACAGGCTATGGCTACACCTTC	CASSYSPSTGYGYTF
TRBV28	-	-	14	TRBJ1-2	TGTGCCAGCAGTTTATCCGGCAGGGCCTATGGCTACACCTTC	CASSLSGRAYGYTF
TRBV6-1	-	-	11	TRBJ1-4	TGTGCCAGCAGTGATCTGAGAAAACTGTTTTTT	CASSDLRKLFF
TRBV6-5	-	-	15	TRBJ2-7	TGTGCCAGCAGCCCAGGAGGGCCAATACCCTACGAGCAGTACTTC	CASSPGGPIPYEQYF
TRBV2	-	TRBD1	16	TRBJ1-2	TGTGCCAGCAACCGGGACAGGAGAATTTCTAACTATGGCTACACCTTC	CASNRDRRISNYGYTF
TRBV27	-	-	14	TRBJ1-2	TGTGCCAGCAGTTTAACTACTGGCTCGAGGGGCTACACCTTC	CASSLTTGSRGYTF
TRBV6-1	-	-	17	TRBJ2-3	TGTGCCAGCAGTGAAGAGGGGTTACTATCTAGCACAGATACGCAGTATTTT	CASSEEGLLSSTDTQYF
TRBV6-2/TRBV6-3	few	-	15	TRBJ2-2	TGTGCCAGCAGCCCCTCCGGGGCGAACACCGGGGAGCTGTTTTTT	CASSPSGANTGELFF
TRBV9	-	TRBD2	14	TRBJ2-5	TGTGCCAGCAGTCCTAGCGGGGGGGCGGAGACCCAGTACTTC	CASSPSGGAETQYF
TRBV15	-	-	15	TRBJ1-1	TGTGCCACCAGCAGGACCACAGGGTTGAACACTGAAGCTTTCTTT	CATSRTTGLNTEAFF
TRBV6-6	-	TRBD1	15	TRBJ1-1	TGTGCCAGCAGTCCCCGGGACAGGGGGGAAACTGAAGCTTTCTTT	CASSPRDRGETEAFF
TRBV28	-	-	14	TRBJ1-5	TGTGCCAGCAGTTTAGGGCCCAAGAATCAGCCCCAGCATTTT	CASSLGPKNQPQHF
TRBV28	-	TRBD1	13	TRBJ1-4	TGTGCCAGCAGAAGGACAGGGGGCGAAAAACTGTTTTTT	CASRRTGGEKLFF
TRBV4-1	-	-	14	TRBJ2-7	TGCGCCAGCAGCCAAGATGGACGACTATACGAGCAGTACTTC	CASSQDGRLYEQYF
TRBV29-1	-	TRBD1	15	TRBJ1-2	TGCAGCGTTGAAGATCCCAGGGACAGCCTCTATGGCTACACCTTC	CSVEDPRDSLYGYTF
TRBV9	-	TRBD1	16	TRBJ2-2	TGTGCCAGCAGCCCCCCGGACAGGGGGCCCCCCGGGGAGCTGTTTTTT	CASSPPDRGPPGELFF
TRBV6-5	-	TRBD2	16	TRBJ2-1	TGTGCCAGCAGTTTCCTGGGACTAGCGGGAGACAATGAGCAGTTCTTC	CASSFLGLAGDNEQFF
TRBV14	-	-	15	TRBJ2-6	TGTGCCAGCAGCCAAGGCAGGGCTGGGGCCAACGTCCTGACTTTC	CASSQGRAGANVLTF
TRBV10-3	once	TRBD1	13	TRBJ1-4	TGTGCCATCAGACAGGGGACTAATGAAAAACTGTTTTTT	CAIRQGTNEKLFF
TRBV7-2	-	-	14	TRBJ1-1	TGTGCCAGCAGCGAGTCGGGAGCAGCCACTGAAGCTTTCTTT	CASSESGAATEAFF
TRBV28	-	-	16	TRBJ2-7	TGTGCCAGCAGCACATTTACAGGGACACCTACGTACGAGCAGTACTTC	CASSTFTGTPTYEQYF
TRBV24-1	once	TRBD1	13	TRBJ2-1	TGTGCCACCAGTGCGGCAGGGGGCAATGAGCAGTTCTTC	CATSAAGGNEQFF
TRBV6-5	-	TRBD1	15	TRBJ1-2	TGTGCCAGCAGTTTTTTCCGGGACAGCCCCTATGGCTACACCTTC	CASSFFRDSPYGYTF
TRBV4-1	-	TRBD1	17	TRBJ1-4	TGCGCCAGCAGCCCTGGGGACAGGGGGCGATCGAATGAAAAACTGTTTTTT	CASSPGDRGRSNEKLFF
TRBV4-1	-	-	15	TRBJ1-3	TGCGCCAGCAGCCAAGAAACAAACTCTGGAAACACCATATATTTT	CASSQETNSGNTIYF
TRBV27	-	-	13	TRBJ2-7	TGTGCCAGCAGCCCACCGGGGGGCCACGAGCAGTACTTC	CASSPPGGHEQYF
TRBV5-1	-	-	13	TRBJ2-2	TGCGCCAGCAAGGGGGATAGCCCCGGGGAGCTGTTTTTT	CASKGDSPGELFF
TRBV5-1	-	TRBD1	15	TRBJ1-2	TGCGCCAGCAGCTTGCGCCCGGGACAGACCTATGGCTACACCTTC	CASSLRPGQTYGYTF
TRBV19	-	-	11	TRBJ2-3	TGTGCCTCCTCCTCCTTAGATACGCAGTATTTT	CASSSLDTQYF